This T cell receptor (beta chain) was identified during a study of blood T cells in healthy people across ages. Germline CDR1 is ENHRY and CDR2 is SYGVKD. Trimming took off 0 bases at V and 9 bases at J, with 20 bases between the two ends. The CDR3 contains 17 residues. Alongside a J-beta primer mix, a sample-barcoded 5' primer served in a second PCR lasting about 7 to 12 cycles. In TCRdb, the 5' RACE reads were re-called with MiXCR into one record per CDR3 protein. The sample consists of 1 million or so distinct CDR3 sequences, around 25% of them appearing once. Separately, the same data were catalogued under a study of T cells of mothers and their children.

The specimen sequenced was blood. This sequence joins TRBV10-3 and TRBJ2-2; no definite D call. This TCR was recovered from a girl aged 2 to 10 in good health. CDR3 in amino acids: CAISESGGSHVSRELFF. In nucleotides, the CDR3 is TGTGCCATCAGTGAGTCCGGCGGTTCGCATGTTTCCCGGGAGCTGTTTTTT.